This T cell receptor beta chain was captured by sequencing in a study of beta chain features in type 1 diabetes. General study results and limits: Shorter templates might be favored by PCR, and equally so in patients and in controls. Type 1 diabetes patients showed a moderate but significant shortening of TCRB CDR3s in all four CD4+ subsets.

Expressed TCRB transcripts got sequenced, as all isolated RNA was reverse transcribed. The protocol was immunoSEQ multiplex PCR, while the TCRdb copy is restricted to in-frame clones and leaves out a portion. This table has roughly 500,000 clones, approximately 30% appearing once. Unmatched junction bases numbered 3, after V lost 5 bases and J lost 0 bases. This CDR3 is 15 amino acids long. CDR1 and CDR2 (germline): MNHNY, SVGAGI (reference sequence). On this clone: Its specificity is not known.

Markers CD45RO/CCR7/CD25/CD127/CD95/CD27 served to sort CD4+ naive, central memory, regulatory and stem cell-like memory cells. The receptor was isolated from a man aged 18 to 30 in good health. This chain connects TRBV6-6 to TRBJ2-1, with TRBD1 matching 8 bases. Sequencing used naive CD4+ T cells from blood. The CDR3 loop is CASSRDRSSYNEQFF. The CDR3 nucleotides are TGTGCCAGCAGTCGGGACAGGAGCTCCTACAATGAGCAGTTCTTC.